One and the same sample provided the 26 T cell receptor beta chains below, sequenced in a study of identifying expanded T cells in peripheral blood. Assay: immunoSEQ multiplex PCR; the TCRdb copy retains only in-frame clones and omits some. The sample shows about 130,000 clones, around 88% of them seen only once. The sequenced sample was blood. The receptors were gathered from a person aged 18-70 years in good health.

CDR3 coding DNA: TGTGCCAGCAGCAATCTAGCGGTAGTCCTTCAAGAGACCCAGTACTTC. Residues: CASSNLAVVLQETQYF. The chain couples TRBV28 to TRBJ2-5; 7 nucleotides line up with TRBD2. Germline assignment: CDR1 MDHEN and CDR2 SYDVKM. This CDR3 is 16 amino acids long. V shed 6 bases and J 2 bases; nucleotides not matched to a gene: 12.

This sequence joins TRBV28 and TRBJ1-2, with D maybe TRBD1 (5 bases). The CDR3 runs 13 residues. Per the germline V gene, CDR1 is MDHEN and CDR2 is SYDVKM. V was pared by 6 bases and J by 4 bases, with 12 bases between. The CDR3 reads CASRPPGTYGYTF. In DNA, the CDR3 is TGTGCCAGCAGACCTCCGGGGACCTATGGCTACACCTTC.

The chain joins TRBV11-3 to TRBJ2-1; D is undetermined. Germline-derived CDR1 and CDR2 are SGHNT and YENEEA. V was clipped by 2 bases and J by 10 bases, with 12 bases between them. The CDR3 is 13 amino acids. The CDR3 loop reads CASSLIQTEEQFF. The CDR3 coding sequence is TGTGCCAGCAGCTTAATTCAAACAGAGGAGCAGTTCTTC.

CDR3 coding DNA: TGTGCCGGCCAATACGGGACTAGCGGGGGGGCTACAGATACGCAGTATTTT. This encodes CAGQYGTSGGATDTQYF. This chain uses TRBV30 with TRBJ2-3, with TRBD2 identical over 16 bases. Germline trimming cut 8 bases from V and 3 bases from J; bases unmatched to any gene: 11. The CDR3 has 17 residues. Germline CDR1 reads GTSNPN; CDR2 reads SVGIG (reference sequence).

This chain joins TRBV7-9 and TRBJ2-3; no clear D gene. Trimming shortened V by 2 bases and J by 2 bases, and 5 bases separated the two germline ends. Germline V gives CDR1 SEHNR, CDR2 FQNEAQ (reference sequence). The CDR3 has 13 residues. The CDR3 spells CASSLLNTDTQYF. CDR3 coding DNA: TGTGCCAGCAGCTTACTGAACACAGATACGCAGTATTTT.

The chain couples TRBV18 to TRBJ1-6; no reliable D call. This CDR3 is built from 11 residues. Trimming shortened V by 5 bases and J by 8 bases, and 4 bases separated the two germline ends. In germline, CDR1 is KGHSH, CDR2 LQKENI. The CDR3 DNA reads TGTGCCAGCTCAAAGGATTCACCCCTCCACTTT. Residues: CASSKDSPLHF.

V usage is TRBV7-2 and J usage is TRBJ2-5; 7 bases map to TRBD1. The CDR3 has 15 amino acids. V lost 7 bases, J lost 2 bases, and 10 bases stayed unmatched. Germline values: CDR1 SGHTA, CDR2 FQGNSA. Here the CDR3 DNA reads TGTGCCAGCAACTCAGGGGGTTCCGCGCAAGAGACCCAGTACTTC. Translation: CASNSGGSAQETQYF.

The CDR3 loop reads CASSFGGGREKLFF. The CDR3 DNA follows: TGCGCCAGCAGCTTTGGGGGCGGTCGAGAAAAACTGTTTTTT. V usage is TRBV5-1 and J usage is TRBJ1-4, with D perhaps matching TRBD1 (6 bases). V gave up 2 bases and J gave up 8 bases, with 13 bases separating them. This CDR3 has 14 amino acids. The germline gives CDR1 SGHRS, CDR2 YFSETQ.

The chain links TRBV6-6 to TRBJ1-4; D call uncertain. CDR3 length: 12 residues. Trimming stripped 7 bases from V and 8 bases from J, with 11 bases between. Germline assignment: CDR1 MNHNY and CDR2 SVGAGI (reference sequence). The CDR3 sequence: CASTERREKLFF. The CDR3 coding sequence is TGTGCCAGCACCGAGAGGCGGGAAAAACTGTTTTTT.

Only one count was recorded for this clone. The rearrangement links TRBV15 to TRBJ2-3; perhaps D is TRBD1 or TRBD2 (5 bases each). The V gene lost 10 bases and the J gene lost 2 bases, with 16 bases spanning the gap. The CDR3 has 14 residues. The germline CDR1 and CDR2 sequences are LNHNV and YYDKDF (reference sequence). The CDR3 DNA is TGTGCCAGCAAAGGGACGGACTTCACAGATACGCAGTATTTT. Protein sequence: CASKGTDFTDTQYF.

The chain employs TRBV7-3 and TRBJ2-3, with TRBD2 matching 13 bases. The ends lost 4 bases at V and 3 bases at J; junction bases unmatched: 1. Looked up from germline, CDR1 is SGHTA and CDR2 is FQGTGA. CDR3 length: 15 residues. CDR3 sequence: CASSSGLAGTDTQYF. The CDR3 DNA sequence: TGTGCCAGCAGCTCGGGACTAGCGGGAACAGATACGCAGTATTTT.

The chain combines TRBV28 with TRBJ2-7, with D possibly called TRBD1 or TRBD2 (6 bases each). This CDR3 region has 16 residues. Trimming took off 3 bases at V and 4 bases at J, with 19 bases between the two ends. Germline lookup yields CDR1 MDHEN and CDR2 SYDVKM. The CDR3 loop is CASSLWGATGNYEQYF. Written as DNA, the CDR3 is TGTGCCAGCAGTTTGTGGGGGGCGACCGGGAATTACGAGCAGTACTTC.

This rearrangement joins TRBV10-3 to TRBJ1-5; 9 nucleotides match TRBD1. The CDR3 totals 16 residues. CDR1 ENHRY and CDR2 SYGVKD come from the germline V gene. V lost 0 bases, J lost 5 bases, and 5 bases stayed unmatched. CDR3 coding DNA: TGTGCCATCAGTGAGTCATTGGACAGGGGAGATCAGCCCCAGCATTTT. Encoded protein: CAISESLDRGDQPQHF.

The J gene is TRBJ2-3, the V gene TRBV27, with TRBD2 identical over 16 bases. Germline lookup yields CDR1 MNHEY and CDR2 SMNVEV (reference sequence). V was clipped by 6 bases and J by 4 bases; unmatched bases: 19. The CDR3 loop spans 21 amino acids. The CDR3 loop is CASSQPKPGLAGGPGADTQYF. The CDR3 DNA sequence: TGTGCCAGCAGCCAACCGAAACCGGGACTAGCGGGGGGGCCGGGAGCAGATACGCAGTATTTT.

The chain is built from TRBV6-5 and TRBJ1-2, with 10 nucleotides matching TRBD1. Germline V gives CDR1 MNHEY, CDR2 SVGAGI. With 6 bases clipped from V and 8 bases from J, the junction kept 9 bases outside the gene matches. The CDR3 is made up of 14 amino acids. CDR3 DNA sequence: TGTGCCAGCAGAGCTGCCGGGACAGGGGACGGCTACACCTTC. Translating it yields CASRAAGTGDGYTF.

The chain joins TRBV18 to TRBJ1-6, with 8 bases lining up with TRBD1. The length of the CDR3 is 15 residues. Trimming cost V 3 bases and J 7 bases; bases outside gene matches: 5. CDR1 is KGHSH and CDR2 is LQKENI in the germline V gene. The CDR3 DNA is TGTGCCAGCTCACCTACGGACAGGGCAAATTCACCCCTCCACTTT. Protein: CASSPTDRANSPLHF.

The V gene is TRBV2, the J gene TRBJ2-2; TRBD1 agrees at 7 bases. Germline loops: CDR1 SNHLY, CDR2 FYNNEI. The junction had 10 bases not matched to a gene; V was cut back by 7 bases and J by 5 bases. The CDR3 extends over 15 amino acids. CDR3 bases: TGTGCCAGCACCGTAACAGGGGTCGGAACCGGGGAGCTGTTTTTT. It yields the protein CASTVTGVGTGELFF.

The chain couples TRBV12-5 to TRBJ2-3; tentative D call: TRBD2 (5 bases). Trimming took 1 base from V and 6 from J, leaving 5 bases between them. There are 12 residues in the CDR3. Germline V gene sequence: CDR1 LGHNT, CDR2 FRNRAP. CDR3 protein: CASGLGGDTQYF. CDR3 nucleotides: TGTGCTAGTGGTTTGGGCGGGGATACGCAGTATTTT.

The V gene is TRBV5-1, the J gene TRBJ2-5; 11 bases align to TRBD2. Trimming took 4 bases from V and 3 from J; bases not matched to a gene: 2. Germline CDR1 SGHRS, CDR2 YFSETQ. This CDR3 has 14 residues. DNA for the CDR3: TGCGCCAGCAGCGTTAGCGGGGGGGAAGAGACCCAGTACTTC. Translated, it gives CASSVSGGEETQYF.

This clone has only a few counts. V and J are TRBV18 and TRBJ1-1, with a weak D call TRBD1 (5 bases). Germline V gene data show CDR1 as KGHSH and CDR2 as LQKENI. CDR3 length: 15 amino acids. With 3 bases removed from V and 2 bases from J, the gap between germline ends came to 13 bases. The CDR3 region has the DNA TGTGCCAGCTCACCCTACCTGGGACCAAACACTGAAGCTTTCTTT. It translates to CASSPYLGPNTEAFF.

Notes on this clone: One end of the junction fails to match germline, which may point to a read error. The rearrangement joins TRBV27 to TRBJ2-3; 10 bases match TRBD2. Per germline, CDR1 MNHEY and CDR2 SMNVEV (reference sequence). The CDR3 runs to 15 residues. The CDR3 reads CASSLSSGSGDTQYF. The CDR3 coding sequence is TGTGCCAGCAGCTTATCTAGCGGGAGCGGGGATACGCAGTATTTT.

This clone was counted between two and nine times. The CDR3 DNA is TGTGCCATCAGTGAGGGTACAGGTCAGCCCCAGCATTTT. Residues: CAISEGTGQPQHF. The chain employs TRBV10-3 and TRBJ1-5; perhaps TRBD1 as D (5 bases). The CDR3 is made up of 13 amino acids. Per the germline V gene, CDR1 is ENHRY and CDR2 is SYGVKD. The germline V and J ends were trimmed by 2 bases and 6 bases, with 8 bases remaining between them.

V usage is TRBV4-3 and J usage is TRBJ1-2; no definite D call. Trimming shortened V by 5 bases and J by 5 bases, and 15 bases separated the two germline ends. Germline lookup yields CDR1 LGHNA and CDR2 YSLEER. The CDR3 has 14 amino acids. In nucleotides, the CDR3 is TGCGCCAGCAGCACCGAGGGAGGAGGGTATGGCTACACCTTC. Encoded protein: CASSTEGGGYGYTF.

The chain employs TRBV6-1 and TRBJ2-2, with 10 bases identical to TRBD2. Germline lookup yields CDR1 MNHNS and CDR2 SASEGT. This CDR3 comprises 17 residues. The V and J ends lost 4 bases and 4 bases, in that order; junction bases with no gene match: 9. Written as DNA, the CDR3 is TGTGCCAGCAGTGCCCTAGCGGGGGCCAGGGGCACCGGGGAGCTGTTTTTT. Its translation: CASSALAGARGTGELFF.

This chain joins TRBV4-3 and TRBJ2-7; 10 bases fit TRBD2. V was clipped by 0 bases and J by 2 bases; unmatched bases: 7. The CDR3 sequence is 17 residues long. Germline V gives CDR1 LGHNA, CDR2 YSLEER. The CDR3, as DNA: TGCGCCAGCAGCCAAGAGGCTAGCGGGGGAGGGGCCTACGAGCAGTACTTC. It yields the protein CASSQEASGGGAYEQYF.

The chain combines TRBV7-9 with TRBJ2-5, with D possibly TRBD2 on 5 matching bases. Between the trimmed V and J ends, which lost 1 base and 4 bases, there was a span of 13 bases. The germline V gene encodes CDR1 SEHNR and CDR2 FQNEAQ (reference sequence). The CDR3 totals 15 residues. CDR3: CASSLGRSGRETQYF. In nucleotides, the CDR3 is TGTGCCAGCAGCTTAGGGAGGAGTGGGAGAGAGACCCAGTACTTC.